The 7 T cell receptor beta chains below were found in one sample sequenced in a study of blood T cell repertoires in COVID-19. Clones were read by immunoSEQ multiplex PCR, and TCRdb kept only the in-frame ones, dropping some. This sample has fewer than 150,000 clones, with 80% to 90% found just once. Sequenced material: peripheral blood. The receptors stem from a man between 65 and 79 years old who had recovered from COVID-19.

V usage is TRBV2 and J usage is TRBJ2-3; TRBD2 matches 9 bases. The CDR3 has 16 amino acids. CDR1 is SNHLY, CDR2 FYNNEI, per germline. Trimming took 8 bases from V and 0 from J; bases not matched to a gene: 9. The DNA for the CDR3 is TGTGCCAGCTGTATAGCGGGAGTGGGTAGCACAGATACGCAGTATTTT. This codes for CASCIAGVGSTDTQYF.

V is TRBV18 and J is TRBJ1-5; D is undetermined. Trimming pared 5 bases from V and 2 bases from J, leaving 10 bases between. The CDR3 totals 14 residues. CDR1 and CDR2 (germline): KGHSH, LQKENI. The CDR3 bases are TGTGCCAGCTCAAGTACAGACCGCAATCAGCCCCAGCATTTT. Translated: CASSSTDRNQPQHF.

V and J are TRBV6-6 and TRBJ2-1; 7 nucleotides line up with TRBD2. CDR1 and CDR2 from the germline V gene are MNHNY and SVGAGI (reference sequence). V lost 5 bases to trimming and J lost 1 base; unmatched junction nucleotides: 8. The CDR3 covers 16 residues. The CDR3 DNA sequence: TGTGCCAGCAGTGGGGGGGGGAGAGGGTCCTACAATGAGCAGTTCTTC. Encoded protein: CASSGGGRGSYNEQFF.

The rearrangement joins TRBV7-3 to TRBJ2-3, with TRBD1 identical over 7 bases. The CDR3 is 15 amino acids. CDR1 is SGHTA, CDR2 FQGTGA, per germline. V dropped 4 bases and J dropped 2; count of bases not matched to a gene: 6. This CDR3 is CASSSGTGDTDTQYF. Here the CDR3 DNA reads TGTGCCAGCAGCTCTGGAACAGGGGACACAGATACGCAGTATTTT.

The chain is built from TRBV7-5 and TRBJ2-7; no check of the table's D call, TRBD1, against the DNA was made. TRBV7-5 is tagged as a pseudogene. The CDR3 consists of 14 residues. The CDR3 here is CARSLQGSPYEQYF. The DNA for the CDR3 is TGTGCCAGAAGCCTTCAGGGGTCCCCCTACGAGCAGTACTTC.

Comments on this clone: At one boundary the junction diverges from the germline segment, which might be a read error. CDR3: CASSGPTGNSGYTF. The CDR3 DNA reads TGCGCCAGCAGCGGCCCGACAGGGAACTCTGGCTACACCTTC. The rearrangement links TRBV5-1 to TRBJ1-2; 7 positions match TRBD1. Per the germline V gene, CDR1 is SGHRS and CDR2 is YFSETQ. This CDR3 is built from 14 residues.

This clone was seen more than once but under ten times. The chain employs TRBV4-1 and TRBJ2-1, with D perhaps matching TRBD1 (5 bases). Germline V gene data show CDR1 as MGHRA and CDR2 as YSYEKL. The CDR3 has 16 amino acids. Trimming removed 0 bases at V and 5 bases at J, with 14 bases between. CDR3 nucleotides: TGCGCCAGCAGCCAAGAAGGACATCGGTATGACAATGAGCAGTTCTTC. Its protein is CASSQEGHRYDNEQFF.